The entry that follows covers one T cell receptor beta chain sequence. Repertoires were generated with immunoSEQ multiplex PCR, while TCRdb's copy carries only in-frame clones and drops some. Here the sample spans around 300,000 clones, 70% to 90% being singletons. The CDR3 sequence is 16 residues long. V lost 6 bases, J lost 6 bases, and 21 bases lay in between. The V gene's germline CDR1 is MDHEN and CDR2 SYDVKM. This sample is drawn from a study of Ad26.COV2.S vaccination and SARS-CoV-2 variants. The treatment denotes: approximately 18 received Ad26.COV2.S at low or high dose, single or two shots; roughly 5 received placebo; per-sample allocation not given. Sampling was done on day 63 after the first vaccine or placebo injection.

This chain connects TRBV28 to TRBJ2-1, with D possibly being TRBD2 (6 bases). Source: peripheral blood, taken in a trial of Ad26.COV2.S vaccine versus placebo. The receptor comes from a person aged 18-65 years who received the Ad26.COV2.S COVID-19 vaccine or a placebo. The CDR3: CASRRTNGGWGNEQFF. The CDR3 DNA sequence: TGTGCCAGCAGAAGGACAAACGGGGGTTGGGGCAATGAGCAGTTCTTC. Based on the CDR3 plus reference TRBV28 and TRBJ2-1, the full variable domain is DVKVTQSSRYLVKRTGEKVFLECVQDMDHENMFWYRQDPGLGLRLIYFSYDVKMKEKGDIPEGYSVSREKKERFSLILESASTNQTSMYLCASRRTNGGWGNEQFFGPGTRLTVL.